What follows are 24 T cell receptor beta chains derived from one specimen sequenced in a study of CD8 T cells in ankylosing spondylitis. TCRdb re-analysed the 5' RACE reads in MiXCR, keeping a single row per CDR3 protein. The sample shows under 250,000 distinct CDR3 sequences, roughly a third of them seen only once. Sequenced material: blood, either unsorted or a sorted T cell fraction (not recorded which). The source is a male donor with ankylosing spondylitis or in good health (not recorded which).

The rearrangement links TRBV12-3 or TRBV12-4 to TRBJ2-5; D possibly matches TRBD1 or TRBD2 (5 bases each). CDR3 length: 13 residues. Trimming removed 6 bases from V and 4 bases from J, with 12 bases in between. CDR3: CASRLGTAETQYF. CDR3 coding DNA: TGTGCCAGCAGACTCGGGACGGCAGAGACCCAGTACTTC.

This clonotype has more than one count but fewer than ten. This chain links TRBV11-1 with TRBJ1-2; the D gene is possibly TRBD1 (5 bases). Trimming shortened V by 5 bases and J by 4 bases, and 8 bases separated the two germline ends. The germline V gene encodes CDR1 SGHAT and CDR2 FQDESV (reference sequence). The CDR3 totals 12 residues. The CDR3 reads CASSIDSYGYTF. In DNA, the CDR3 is TGTGCCAGCAGCATCGACAGCTATGGCTACACCTTC.

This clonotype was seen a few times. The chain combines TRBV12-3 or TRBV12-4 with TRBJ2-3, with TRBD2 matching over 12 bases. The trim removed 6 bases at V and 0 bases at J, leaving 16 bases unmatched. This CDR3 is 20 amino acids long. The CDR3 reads CASRKYALAGGPSSTDTQYF. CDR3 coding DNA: TGTGCCAGCAGGAAATACGCACTAGCGGGGGGACCTTCTAGCACAGATACGCAGTATTTT.

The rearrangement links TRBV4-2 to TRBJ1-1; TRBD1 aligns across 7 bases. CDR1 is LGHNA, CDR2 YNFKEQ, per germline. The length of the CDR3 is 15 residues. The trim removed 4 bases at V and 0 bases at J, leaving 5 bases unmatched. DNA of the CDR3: TGTGCCAGCAGCCCGAGGACAGGCTTGAACACTGAAGCTTTCTTT. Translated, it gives CASSPRTGLNTEAFF.

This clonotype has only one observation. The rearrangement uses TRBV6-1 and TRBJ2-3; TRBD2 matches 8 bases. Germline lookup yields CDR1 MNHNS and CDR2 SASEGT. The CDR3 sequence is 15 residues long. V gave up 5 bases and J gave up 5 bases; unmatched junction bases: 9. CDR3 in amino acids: CASSLRGGQGDTQYF. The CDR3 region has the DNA TGTGCCAGCAGTCTTCGGGGGGGCCAGGGAGATACGCAGTATTTT.

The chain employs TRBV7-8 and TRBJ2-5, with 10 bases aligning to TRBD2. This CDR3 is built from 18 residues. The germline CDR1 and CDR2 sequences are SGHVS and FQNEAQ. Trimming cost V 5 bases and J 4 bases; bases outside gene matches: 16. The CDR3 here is CASSPTPTGTSVGETQYF. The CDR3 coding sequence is TGTGCCAGCAGCCCCACTCCGACCGGGACTAGCGTAGGAGAGACCCAGTACTTC. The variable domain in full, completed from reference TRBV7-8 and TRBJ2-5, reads GAGVSQSPRYKVAKRGQDVALRCDPISGHVSLFWYQQALGQGPEFLTYFQNEAQLDKSGLPSDRFFAERPEGSVSTLKIQRTQQEDSAVYLCASSPTPTGTSVGETQYFGPGTRLLVL.

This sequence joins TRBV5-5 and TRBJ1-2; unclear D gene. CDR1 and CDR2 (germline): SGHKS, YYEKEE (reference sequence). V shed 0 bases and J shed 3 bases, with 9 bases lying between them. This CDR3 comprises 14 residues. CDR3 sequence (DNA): TGTGCCAGCAGCTTGGGAGGGTTGGACTATGGCTACACCTTC. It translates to CASSLGGLDYGYTF.

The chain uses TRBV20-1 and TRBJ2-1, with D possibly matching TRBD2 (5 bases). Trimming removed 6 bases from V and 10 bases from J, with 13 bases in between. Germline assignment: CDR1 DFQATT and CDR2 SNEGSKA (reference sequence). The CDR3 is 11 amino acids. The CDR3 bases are TGCAGTGCCACCCTCACGGGGGAGCAGTTCTTC. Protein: CSATLTGEQFF.

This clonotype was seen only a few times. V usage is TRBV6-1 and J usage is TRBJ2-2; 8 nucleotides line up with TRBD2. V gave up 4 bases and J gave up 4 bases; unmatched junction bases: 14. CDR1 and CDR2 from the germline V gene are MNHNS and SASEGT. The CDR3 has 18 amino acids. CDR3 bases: TGTGCCAGCAGTGTTCACCCCCTCGGCGGGGGGCTCACCGGGGAGCTGTTTTTT. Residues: CASSVHPLGGGLTGELFF.

CDR3 sequence: CASSRDGNEQFF. For the CDR3, the DNA is TGTGCCAGCAGTCGGGACGGGAATGAGCAGTTCTTC. The chain employs TRBV7-8 and TRBJ2-1; D is possibly TRBD1 or TRBD2 (5 bases each). CDR3 length equals 12 residues. Between the trimmed V and J ends, which lost 6 bases and 7 bases, there was a span of 10 bases. CDR1 and CDR2 (germline): SGHVS, FQNEAQ.

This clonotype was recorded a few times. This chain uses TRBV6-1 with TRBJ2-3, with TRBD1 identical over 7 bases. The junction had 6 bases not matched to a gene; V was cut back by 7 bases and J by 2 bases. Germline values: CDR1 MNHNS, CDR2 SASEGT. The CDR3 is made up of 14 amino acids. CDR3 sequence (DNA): TGTGCCAGCAATAGGGGGCGATCCACAGATACGCAGTATTTT. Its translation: CASNRGRSTDTQYF.

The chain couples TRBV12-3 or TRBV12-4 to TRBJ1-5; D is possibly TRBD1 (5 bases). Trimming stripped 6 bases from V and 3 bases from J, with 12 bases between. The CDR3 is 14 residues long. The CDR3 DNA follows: TGTGCCAGCAGAGGACGGGGACCCAATCAGCCCCAGCATTTT. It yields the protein CASRGRGPNQPQHF.

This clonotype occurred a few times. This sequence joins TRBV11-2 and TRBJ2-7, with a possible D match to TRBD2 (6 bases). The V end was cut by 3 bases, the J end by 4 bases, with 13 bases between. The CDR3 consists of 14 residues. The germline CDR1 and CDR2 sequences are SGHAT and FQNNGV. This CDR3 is CASSFTEGLYEQYF. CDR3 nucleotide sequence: TGTGCCAGCAGCTTCACGGAGGGGTTGTACGAGCAGTACTTC.

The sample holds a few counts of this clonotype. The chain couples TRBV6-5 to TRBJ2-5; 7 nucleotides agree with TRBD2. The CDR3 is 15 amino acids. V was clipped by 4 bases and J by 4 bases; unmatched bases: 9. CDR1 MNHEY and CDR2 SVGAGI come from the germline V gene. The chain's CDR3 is CASSSRTSERETQYF. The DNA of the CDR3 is TGTGCCAGCAGTTCCCGGACTAGTGAGAGAGAGACCCAGTACTTC.

The CDR3: CASRAGPVGGETQYF. CDR3 coding DNA: TGTGCCAGCAGAGCCGGACCGGTGGGTGGAGAGACCCAGTACTTC. The V gene is TRBV6-1, the J gene TRBJ2-5; D remains ambiguous. This CDR3 contains 15 residues. The germline CDR1 and CDR2 sequences are MNHNS and SASEGT. With 6 bases removed from V and 4 bases from J, the gap between germline ends came to 18 bases.

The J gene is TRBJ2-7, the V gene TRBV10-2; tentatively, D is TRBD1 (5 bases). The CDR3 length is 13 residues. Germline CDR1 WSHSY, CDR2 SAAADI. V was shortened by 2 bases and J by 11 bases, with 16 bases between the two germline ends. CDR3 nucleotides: TGCGCCAGCAGTGAGACTAACCCGACAGAGAAGTACTTC. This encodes CASSETNPTEKYF.

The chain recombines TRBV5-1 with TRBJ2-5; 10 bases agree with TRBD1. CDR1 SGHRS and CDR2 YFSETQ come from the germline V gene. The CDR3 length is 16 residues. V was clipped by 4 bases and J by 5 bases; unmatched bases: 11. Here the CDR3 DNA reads TGCGCCAGCAGCCTTTCGACAGGGGGCATTGAGGAGACCCAGTACTTC. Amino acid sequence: CASSLSTGGIEETQYF.

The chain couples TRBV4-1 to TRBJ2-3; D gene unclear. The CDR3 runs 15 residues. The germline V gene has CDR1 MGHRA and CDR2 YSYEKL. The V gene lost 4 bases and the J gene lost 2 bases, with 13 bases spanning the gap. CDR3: CASSPEESITDTQYF. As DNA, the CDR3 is TGCGCCAGCAGCCCAGAAGAAAGTATCACAGATACGCAGTATTTT.

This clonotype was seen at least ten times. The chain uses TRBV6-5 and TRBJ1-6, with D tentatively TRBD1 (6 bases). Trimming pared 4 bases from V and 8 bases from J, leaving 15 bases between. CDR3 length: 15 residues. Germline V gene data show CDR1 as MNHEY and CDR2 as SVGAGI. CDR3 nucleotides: TGTGCCAGCAGTTCCTCGTGGGGGGCTGATTCACCCCTCCACTTT. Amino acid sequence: CASSSSWGADSPLHF.

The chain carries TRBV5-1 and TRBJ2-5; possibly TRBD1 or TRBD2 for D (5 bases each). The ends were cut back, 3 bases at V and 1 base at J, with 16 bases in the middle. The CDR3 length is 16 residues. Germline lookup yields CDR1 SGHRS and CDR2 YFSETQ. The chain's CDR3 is CASSWPSSGTQETQYF. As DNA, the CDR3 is TGCGCCAGCAGCTGGCCATCATCCGGGACCCAAGAGACCCAGTACTTC.

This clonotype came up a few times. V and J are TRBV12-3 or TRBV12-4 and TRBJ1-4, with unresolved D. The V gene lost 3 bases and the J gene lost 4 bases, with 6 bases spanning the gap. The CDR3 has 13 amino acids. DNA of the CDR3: TGTGCCAGCAGTTTGACCTATAATGAAAAACTGTTTTTT. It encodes CASSLTYNEKLFF.

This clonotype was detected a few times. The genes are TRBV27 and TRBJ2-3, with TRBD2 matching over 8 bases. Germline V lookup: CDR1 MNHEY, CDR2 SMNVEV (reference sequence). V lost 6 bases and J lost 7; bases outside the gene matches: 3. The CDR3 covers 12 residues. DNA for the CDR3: TGTGCCAGCAGCCGGGAGGGGAATACGCAGTATTTT. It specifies CASSREGNTQYF.

CDR3 sequence reads: CASSLTGDNEKLFF. The CDR3 DNA reads as TGCGCCAGCAGCTTGACAGGGGACAATGAAAAACTGTTTTTT. The rearrangement joins TRBV5-1 to TRBJ1-4; 7 bases agree with TRBD1. Germline assignment: CDR1 SGHRS and CDR2 YFSETQ. Trimming removed 1 base from V and 5 bases from J; junction bases left unmatched: 2. The CDR3 consists of 14 residues.

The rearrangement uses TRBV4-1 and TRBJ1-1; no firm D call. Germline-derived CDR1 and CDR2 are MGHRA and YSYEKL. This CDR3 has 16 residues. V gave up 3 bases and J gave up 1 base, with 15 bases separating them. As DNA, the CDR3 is TGCGCCAGCAGCCACAAAGATTTGGGGTGGAACACTGAAGCTTTCTTT. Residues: CASSHKDLGWNTEAFF.